This passage covers 16 T cell receptor beta chains from one sample sequenced in a study of blood T cell repertoires in COVID-19. This table comes from immunoSEQ multiplex PCR, and its TCRdb copy is limited to in-frame clones, with some not included. Of 170,000 or so clones listed, roughly 86% are singletons. Input material: peripheral blood. The receptor set was obtained from a man between 60 and 75 years old with COVID-19, enrolled during active disease.

The chain couples TRBV7-2 to TRBJ1-2; D might be TRBD1 (5 bases). The CDR3 is 15 amino acids. The germline gives CDR1 SGHTA, CDR2 FQGNSA. V lost 3 bases, J lost 5 bases, and 16 bases lay in between. The chain's CDR3 is CASSLPGEGKYGYTF. CDR3 coding DNA: TGTGCCAGCAGCTTGCCCGGGGAGGGGAAGTATGGCTACACCTTC.

The rearrangement joins TRBV21-1 to TRBJ1-5; the table's D call, TRBD1, has no DNA check behind it. TRBV21-1 is flagged as a pseudogene. The CDR3 spans 14 residues. The CDR3 DNA reads as TGTGCCAGCAGTCAGGACAGGAGGCGCCAGCCCCAGCATTTT. Amino acid sequence: CASSQDRRRQPQHF.

V gene TRBV6-5 combines with J gene TRBJ2-1; 9 positions match TRBD2. The germline CDR1 and CDR2 sequences are MNHEY and SVGAGI. V trimming: 6 bases; J trimming: 6 bases; junction bases outside the gene matches: 9. This CDR3 has 15 amino acids. The CDR3 loop is CASRRTSDYFNEQFF. The CDR3 nucleotides are TGTGCCAGCAGGAGGACTAGCGATTATTTCAATGAGCAGTTCTTC.

This clone was counted only a few times. The chain uses TRBV20-1 and TRBJ2-2, with 9 bases lining up with TRBD2. The germline CDR1 and CDR2 sequences are DFQATT and SNEGSKA (reference sequence). Trimming took 3 bases from V and 6 from J; bases not matched to a gene: 8. CDR3 length: 15 amino acids. The CDR3 spells CSASGAGGWAGELFF. CDR3 nucleotide sequence: TGCAGTGCTAGTGGAGCGGGGGGTTGGGCCGGGGAGCTGTTTTTT.

CDR3 sequence reads: CASSVGQGAGGTEAFF. The CDR3 coding sequence is TGTGCCAGTAGTGTGGGACAGGGGGCGGGTGGTACTGAAGCTTTCTTT. The chain joins TRBV19 to TRBJ1-1, with 12 nucleotides matching TRBD1. The ends lost 5 bases at V and 5 bases at J; junction bases unmatched: 9. The CDR3 has 16 residues. Per germline, CDR1 LNHDA and CDR2 SQIVND (reference sequence).

This clone was seen only a few times. This chain uses TRBV7-9 with TRBJ1-1; perhaps TRBD1 as D (6 bases). V was clipped by 5 bases and J by 1 base, with 17 bases between them. The CDR3 length is 16 residues. Germline V gene sequence: CDR1 SEHNR, CDR2 FQNEAQ (reference sequence). Written as DNA, the CDR3 is TGTGCCAGCAGCCCAAAGACAGGACACGGGAACACTGAAGCTTTCTTT. Amino acid sequence: CASSPKTGHGNTEAFF.

The chain is built from TRBV4-1 and TRBJ2-7, with TRBD1 as a possible D gene (6 bases). Germline-derived CDR1 and CDR2 are MGHRA and YSYEKL. Trimming shortened V by 0 bases and J by 3 bases, and 15 bases separated the two germline ends. This CDR3 is 16 amino acids long. In DNA form, the CDR3 reads TGCGCCAGCAGCCAAGATACAGGGATTGGAGGCTACGAGCAGTACTTC. Protein product: CASSQDTGIGGYEQYF.

The V and J genes are TRBV6-1 and TRBJ2-1, with TRBD1 as a possible D gene (6 bases). Germline lookup yields CDR1 MNHNS and CDR2 SASEGT. The CDR3 is 17 amino acids. V lost 3 bases and J lost 1, with 16 bases in between. The chain's CDR3 is CASSEEIRGSSYNEQFF. The CDR3 DNA is TGTGCCAGCAGTGAGGAGATAAGGGGGTCTTCCTACAATGAGCAGTTCTTC.

The V gene is TRBV24-1, the J gene TRBJ2-2; no clear D gene. The CDR3 has 12 amino acids. V lost 7 bases, J lost 1 base, and 3 bases lay in between. Germline-derived CDR1 and CDR2 are KGHDR and SFDVKD. The CDR3 DNA is TGTGCCACCAGCAGGAACACCGGGGAGCTGTTTTTT. Its translation is CATSRNTGELFF.

This clone was detected ten times or more. The genes are TRBV6-4 and TRBJ2-3; 9 bases align to TRBD1. The length of the CDR3 is 16 residues. Germline CDR1 reads MRHNA; CDR2 reads SNTAGT. V dropped 4 bases and J dropped 1; count of bases not matched to a gene: 6. DNA of the CDR3: TGTGCCAGCAGTGCCACAGGGGGCAGTGGCACAGATACGCAGTATTTT. It is translated as CASSATGGSGTDTQYF.

The chain couples TRBV5-1 to TRBJ1-4; D is ambiguous. Per germline, CDR1 SGHRS and CDR2 YFSETQ. With 5 bases removed from V and 0 bases from J, the gap between germline ends came to 11 bases. The CDR3 is 15 residues long. CDR3 protein: CASRTGLTTNEKLFF. The CDR3 DNA is TGCGCCAGCAGGACCGGACTAACAACTAATGAAAAACTGTTTTTT.

V usage is TRBV6-5 and J usage is TRBJ1-2, with unresolved D. There are 15 residues in the CDR3. With 0 bases removed from V and 0 bases from J, the gap between germline ends came to 8 bases. CDR1 is MNHEY and CDR2 is SVGAGI in the germline V gene. CDR3 sequence: CASSYSRETNYGYTF. The DNA for the CDR3 is TGTGCCAGCAGTTACTCACGCGAGACTAACTATGGCTACACCTTC.

The chain has TRBV18 and TRBJ1-2, with 7 bases that match TRBD1. With 6 bases clipped from V and 7 bases from J, the junction kept 17 bases outside the gene matches. CDR3 length: 16 residues. Germline CDR1 KGHSH, CDR2 LQKENI. The CDR3 spells CASSPGRTGLNGGYTF. CDR3 nucleotide sequence: TGTGCCAGCTCTCCAGGACGGACAGGTTTAAATGGTGGCTACACCTTC.

The chain joins TRBV24-1 to TRBJ2-1; TRBD2 matches 8 bases. The V segment lost 4 bases and the J segment 3 bases; nucleotides outside the gene matches: 7. The germline gives CDR1 KGHDR, CDR2 SFDVKD. CDR3 size: 16 residues. CDR3 residues: CATSDPRGGIYNEQFF. CDR3 in DNA: TGTGCCACCAGTGACCCCCGGGGGGGGATCTACAATGAGCAGTTCTTC.

This chain links TRBV7-2 with TRBJ1-4; D is perhaps TRBD1 (6 bases). The CDR3 consists of 14 residues. Germline values: CDR1 SGHTA, CDR2 FQGNSA. V was trimmed by 4 bases and J by 4 bases, leaving 10 bases between them. The DNA for the CDR3 is TGTGCCAGCAGCTCCGGACAGATTAATGAAAAACTGTTTTTT. It codes for CASSSGQINEKLFF.

The rearrangement uses TRBV7-2 and TRBJ2-3; 9 bases line up with TRBD2. The junction had 4 bases not matched to a gene; V was cut back by 2 bases and J by 4 bases. Germline V gene sequence: CDR1 SGHTA, CDR2 FQGNSA. CDR3 length: 15 amino acids. DNA for the CDR3: TGTGCCAGCAGCTTAAAGGCGGGAGGGGCAGATACGCAGTATTTT. Translating it yields CASSLKAGGADTQYF.